This TCR beta chain derives from a study of shared clonotypes between healthy human individuals. Trimming cost V 5 bases and J 5 bases; bases outside gene matches: 9. In germline, CDR1 is PRHDT, CDR2 FYEKMQ (reference sequence). The CDR3 extends over 16 amino acids. Every donor was a Caucasian adult from Nashville, Tennessee. The genomic DNA of each subset was split evenly across several immunoSEQ plates. Replicate PCRs for unsorted PBMC used about 330 ng DNA (about 30,000 T cell genomes). Assay used: immunoSEQ multiplex PCR; TCRdb lists only in-frame clones, some missing. This table has over 400,000 clones, approximately 82% appearing once.

The chain employs TRBV13 and TRBJ2-2; 9 bases agree with TRBD1. The source material was PBMCs. The source of this sequence is a woman between 40 and 55 years old in good health. Some clones in this sample may be carry-over from other donors' samples. CDR3 bases: TGTGCCAGCAGCCCACGGACAGGGGTGGTGACCGGGGAGCTGTTTTTT. Residues: CASSPRTGVVTGELFF.